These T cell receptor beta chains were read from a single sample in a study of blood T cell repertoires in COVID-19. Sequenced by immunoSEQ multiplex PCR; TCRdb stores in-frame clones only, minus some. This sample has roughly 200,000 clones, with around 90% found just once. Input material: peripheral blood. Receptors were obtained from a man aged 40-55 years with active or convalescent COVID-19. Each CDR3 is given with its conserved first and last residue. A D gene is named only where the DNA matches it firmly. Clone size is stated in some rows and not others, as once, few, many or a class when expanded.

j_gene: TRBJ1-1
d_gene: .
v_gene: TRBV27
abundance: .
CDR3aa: CASSLDGPPGTEAFF
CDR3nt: TGTGCCAGCAGTTTAGACGGCCCCCCGGGGACTGAAGCTTTCTTT

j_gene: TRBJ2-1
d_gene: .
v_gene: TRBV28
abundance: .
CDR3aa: CASSFWLAGEYNEQFF
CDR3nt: TGTGCCAGCAGTTTTTGGCTGGCAGGTGAATACAATGAGCAGTTCTTC

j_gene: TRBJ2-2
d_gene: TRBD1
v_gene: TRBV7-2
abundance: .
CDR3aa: CASSPKGGTGFVTGELFF
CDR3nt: TGTGCCAGCAGCCCCAAGGGAGGGACAGGGTTTGTGACCGGGGAGCTGTTTTTT

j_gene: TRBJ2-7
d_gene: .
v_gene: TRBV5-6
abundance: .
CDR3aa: CASSPRGQTYEQYF
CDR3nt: TGTGCCAGCAGTCCGCGGGGACAGACCTACGAGCAGTACTTC

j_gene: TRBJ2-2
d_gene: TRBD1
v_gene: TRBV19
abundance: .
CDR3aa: CASQGTGVAGELFF
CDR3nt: TGTGCCAGTCAAGGGACAGGGGTGGCCGGGGAGCTGTTTTTT

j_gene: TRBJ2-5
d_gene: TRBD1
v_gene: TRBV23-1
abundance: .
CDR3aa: CASPYLGQGDETQYF
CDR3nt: TGCGCCAGCCCATACCTGGGACAGGGGGACGAGACCCAGTACTTC

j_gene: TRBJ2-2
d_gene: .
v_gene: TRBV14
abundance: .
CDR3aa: CASSQVSTNTGELFF
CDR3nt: TGTGCCAGCAGCCAAGTGTCAACGAACACCGGGGAGCTGTTTTTT

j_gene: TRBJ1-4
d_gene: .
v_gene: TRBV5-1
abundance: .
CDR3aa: CASSFLGRGTGGEKLFF
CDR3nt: TGCGCCAGCAGCTTTCTCGGCCGAGGGACGGGGGGTGAAAAACTGTTTTTT

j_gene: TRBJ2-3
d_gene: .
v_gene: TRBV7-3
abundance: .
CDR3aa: CASSLSQEDTQYF
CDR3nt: TGTGCCAGCAGCTTAAGTCAAGAGGATACGCAGTATTTT

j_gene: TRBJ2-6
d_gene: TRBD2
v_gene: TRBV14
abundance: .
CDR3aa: CASSPRGVAGANVLTF
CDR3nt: TGTGCCAGCAGCCCTCGGGGGGTTGCTGGGGCCAACGTCCTGACTTTC

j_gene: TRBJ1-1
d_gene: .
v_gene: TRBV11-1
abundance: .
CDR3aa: CASRHTGFTEAFF
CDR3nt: TGTGCCAGCAGACATACAGGGTTCACTGAAGCTTTCTTT

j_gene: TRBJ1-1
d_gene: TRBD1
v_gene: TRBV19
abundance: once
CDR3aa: CASSASGQGLAFF
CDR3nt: TGTGCCAGTAGTGCTTCAGGACAGGGGTTAGCTTTCTTT

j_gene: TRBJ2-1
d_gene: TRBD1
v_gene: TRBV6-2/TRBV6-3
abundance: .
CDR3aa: CASSDEGAFYNEQFF
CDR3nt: TGTGCCAGCAGCGACGAGGGGGCCTTCTACAATGAGCAGTTCTTC

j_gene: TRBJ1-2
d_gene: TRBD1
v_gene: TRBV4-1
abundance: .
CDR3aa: CASSQATGVAGYTF
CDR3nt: TGCGCCAGCAGCCAAGCCACAGGGGTTGCCGGCTACACCTTC

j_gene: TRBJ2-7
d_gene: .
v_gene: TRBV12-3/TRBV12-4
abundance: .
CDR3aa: CASSFGNPYEQYF
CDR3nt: TGTGCCAGCAGTTTCGGGAATCCCTACGAGCAGTACTTC

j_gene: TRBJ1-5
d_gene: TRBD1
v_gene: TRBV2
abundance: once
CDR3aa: CASRRDRDPGQPQHF
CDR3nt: TGTGCCAGTAGAAGGGACAGGGATCCTGGACAGCCCCAGCATTTT

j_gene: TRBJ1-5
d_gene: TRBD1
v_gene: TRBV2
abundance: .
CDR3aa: CASSGQGAAGQPQHF
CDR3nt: TGTGCCAGCAGTGGGCAGGGGGCTGCGGGCCAGCCCCAGCATTTT

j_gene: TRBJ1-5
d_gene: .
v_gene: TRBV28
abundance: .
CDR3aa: CASSSSGEGLNQPQHF
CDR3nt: TGTGCCAGCAGTTCCTCAGGGGAGGGCCTCAATCAGCCCCAGCATTTT

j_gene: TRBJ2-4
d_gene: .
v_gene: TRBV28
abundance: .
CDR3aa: CASSLGAGIAKNIQYF
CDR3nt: TGTGCCAGCAGTTTGGGGGCAGGCATAGCCAAAAACATTCAGTACTTC